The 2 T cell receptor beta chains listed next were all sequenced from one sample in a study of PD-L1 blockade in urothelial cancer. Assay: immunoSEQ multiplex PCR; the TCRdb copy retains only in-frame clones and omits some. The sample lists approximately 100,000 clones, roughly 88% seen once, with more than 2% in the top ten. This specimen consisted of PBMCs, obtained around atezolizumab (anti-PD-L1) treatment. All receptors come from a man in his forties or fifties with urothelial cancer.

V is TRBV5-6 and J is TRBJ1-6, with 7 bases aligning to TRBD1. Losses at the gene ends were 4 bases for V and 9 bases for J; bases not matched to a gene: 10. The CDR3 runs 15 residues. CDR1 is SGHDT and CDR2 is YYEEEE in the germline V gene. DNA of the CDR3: TGTGCCAGCAGCACCCGACAGGGATTGTTTTCACCCCTCCACTTT. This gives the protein CASSTRQGLFSPLHF. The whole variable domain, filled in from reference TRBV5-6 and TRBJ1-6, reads DAGVTQSPTHLIKTRGQQVTLRCSPKSGHDTVSWYQQALGQGPQFIFQYYEEEERQRGNFPDRFSGHQFPNYSSELNVNALLLGDSALYLCASSTRQGLFSPLHFGNGTRLTVT.

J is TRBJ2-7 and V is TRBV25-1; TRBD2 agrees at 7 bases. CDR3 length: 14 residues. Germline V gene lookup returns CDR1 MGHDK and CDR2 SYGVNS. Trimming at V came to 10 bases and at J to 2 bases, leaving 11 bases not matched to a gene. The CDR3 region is CATLLRTRPYEQYF. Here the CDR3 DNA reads TGTGCCACCTTACTTCGGACTAGACCCTACGAGCAGTACTTC.